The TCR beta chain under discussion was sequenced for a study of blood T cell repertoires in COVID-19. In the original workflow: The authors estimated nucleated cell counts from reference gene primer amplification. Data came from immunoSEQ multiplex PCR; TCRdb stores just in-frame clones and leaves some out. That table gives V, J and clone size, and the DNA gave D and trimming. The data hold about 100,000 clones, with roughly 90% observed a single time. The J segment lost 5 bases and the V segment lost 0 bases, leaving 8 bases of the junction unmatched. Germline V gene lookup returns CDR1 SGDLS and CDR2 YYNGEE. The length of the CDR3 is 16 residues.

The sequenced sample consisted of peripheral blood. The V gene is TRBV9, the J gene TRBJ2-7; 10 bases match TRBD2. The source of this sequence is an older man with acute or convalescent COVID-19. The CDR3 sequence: CASSVGVGLAGDEQYF. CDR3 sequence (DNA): TGTGCCAGCAGCGTAGGGGTGGGGCTAGCGGGAGACGAGCAGTACTTC. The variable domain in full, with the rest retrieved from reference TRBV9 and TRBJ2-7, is DSGVTQTPKHLITATGQRVTLRCSPRSGDLSVYWYQQSLDQGLQFLIQYYNGEERAKGNILERFSAQQFPDLHSELNLSSLELGDSALYFCASSVGVGLAGDEQYFGPGTRLTVT.